Shown below are 5 T cell receptor beta chains from a single sample sequenced in a study of blood T cell repertoires in COVID-19 (TCRdb year 2020). The library was produced with the immunoSEQ multiplex PCR assay. The source is immuneACCESS, and TCRdb retained only in-frame sequences with V and J called. Part of the clones is not carried over; for the studies checked, unresolved V genes explain less than half of this, and the remainder is unexplained. Counted in this sample were about 270,000 clones; about 86% of them appeared once. The top ten hold around 2.9% of the sample. The sequenced sample was peripheral blood. Every receptor here comes from a woman aged 55-69 years with active or convalescent COVID-19.

The rearrangement joins TRBV4-1 to TRBJ2-7, with 7 bases aligning to TRBD2. The CDR3 loop spans 20 amino acids. With 0 bases clipped from V and 0 bases from J, the junction kept 17 bases outside the gene matches. The germline V gene has CDR1 MGHRA and CDR2 YSYEKL. The CDR3 spells CASSQDHWRLAVISSYEQYF. CDR3 coding DNA: TGCGCCAGCAGCCAAGATCATTGGAGGCTAGCGGTCATAAGCTCCTACGAGCAGTACTTC.

This clone was detected a few times. V is TRBV6-5 and J is TRBJ1-6; perhaps TRBD1 as D (5 bases). The CDR3 covers 13 residues. Trimming left V 11 bases short and J 6 bases short, with 14 bases between. CDR1 and CDR2 from the germline V gene are MNHEY and SVGAGI. The DNA for the CDR3 is TGTGCCTCACGAGGCGGGGGTAATTCACCCCTCCACTTT. Translating gives CASRGGGNSPLHF.

V gene TRBV19 combines with J gene TRBJ1-6; D is uncertain. Deletions cut 5 bases from V and 6 bases from J, with 14 bases between. CDR3 length equals 15 residues. In germline, CDR1 is LNHDA, CDR2 SQIVND (reference sequence). The CDR3 spells CASSAEGGLNSPLHF. The CDR3 DNA follows: TGTGCCAGTAGTGCCGAGGGAGGACTTAATTCACCCCTCCACTTT.

This chain connects TRBV7-6 to TRBJ1-2, with 12 nucleotides matching TRBD1. The CDR3 loop spans 16 amino acids. The V and J ends lost 5 bases and 4 bases, in that order; junction bases with no gene match: 8. Germline values: CDR1 SGHVS, CDR2 FNYEAQ. The DNA of the CDR3 is TGTGCCAGCAGCCCAGGGACAGGGGGCGGTCGCTATGGCTACACCTTC. Protein product: CASSPGTGGGRYGYTF. The full variable domain, completed using reference TRBV7-6 and TRBJ1-2, is GAGVSQSPRYKVTKRGQDVALRCDPISGHVSLYWYRQALGQGPEFLTYFNYEAQQDKSGLPNDRFSAERPEGSISTLTIQRTEQRDSAMYRCASSPGTGGGRYGYTFGSGTRLTVV.

This chain uses TRBV27 with TRBJ1-6; D not certain. The CDR3 runs 15 residues. V gave up 0 bases and J gave up 12 bases, with 15 bases separating them. Germline lookup yields CDR1 MNHEY and CDR2 SMNVEV (reference sequence). CDR3 nucleotide sequence: TGTGCCAGCAGTTTATCGGCACAGAACCTTTTACCCCTCCACTTT. It encodes CASSLSAQNLLPLHF.